The TCR beta chain described here comes from a study of human thymus T cells (dated by TCRdb to the early 2020s). In terms of the full investigation: The study used about 8 infant thymus samples plus four related peripheral blood samples to characterize TCR alpha and beta repertoires. The cohort included about 6 male and a couple of female infants, with donor ages spanning 7 to 244 days. What the authors observed across the whole study: The related research found that thymic TCR repertoires overlapped highly between unrelated individuals. V and J gene segment usage appeared biased in both thymic and peripheral blood repertoires. On average, thymus samples gave roughly 800,000 unique TCRB clonotypes, whereas blood samples gave 75,000 to 95,000.

The immunoSEQ multiplex PCR assay was used to amplify the TCRB and TCRAD loci from a standardized quantity of quality-controlled genomic DNA. The amplicons covered the V(D)J region and were long enough to include the CDR3 and to identify the V and J genes. Through the commercial immunoSEQ service, the amplicons were sequenced on an Illumina platform. Per the source publication's procedure: Primer bias and sequencing errors were corrected using previously described methods, and TCRAD and TCRB definitions followed the IMGT database. Analysis of the repertoires was done with immunoSEQ Analyzer 3.0 and VDJTools and included basic statistics, V/J segment usage, diversity estimates, rarefaction and pairwise overlap. Diversity was estimated with Chao1, ChaoE, Efron-Thisted, Shannon and inverse Simpson indices, and also on datasets down-sampled to the smallest sample. Repertoire overlap used strict matching of CDR3 nucleotide sequence, V gene and J gene, with Jaccard-based multidimensional scaling clustering. Drawn from immuneACCESS, this table holds only the in-frame rearrangements with V and J called that TCRdb kept. Clones are partly lost; checked studies trace under half to an unresolved V gene and leave the rest unexplained. For V, J and clone size, that table is used; D and trimming come from the DNA. A total of some 130,000 clones appear in this sample, about 95% of them only once. The ten most abundant clones make up around 0.025% of the sample.

Thymus tissue was collected as surgical resects that were removed during corrective cardiac surgery. Immunologically healthy infants undergoing open corrective cardiac surgery for congenital heart defects in Finland were used as donors. After being mechanically released from the tissue, thymocytes were kept at -70 degrees C in pellets of about 8.5-32 million cells. A QIAsymphony instrument was used to extract genomic DNA from frozen cell pellets. At the junction V is shortened by 5 bases and J by 2 bases, with 9 bases in between. CDR1 and CDR2, looked up from the germline V gene, are SNHLY and FYNNEI. From its cysteine to its phenylalanine, the CDR3 spans 13 amino acids. The CDR3 DNA has 39 bases and is translated from base 1. A word on this clone: The antigen it recognizes is unknown. It has no much larger one-base neighbor in the sample; base qualities were not kept.

The source material was thymus tissue. The rearranged chain carries TRBV2 and TRBJ1-2; the D gene identity is not certain. The sequence derives from a boy in the first two years of life with a congenital heart defect but otherwise immunologically healthy. The CDR3 protein sequence reads: CASSKPANYGYTF. The bases read TGTGCCAGCAGTAAACCAGCCAACTATGGCTACACCTTC.